The 27 T cell receptor beta chains below come from one sample, sequenced in a study of blood T cell repertoires in COVID-19. Repertoires were generated with immunoSEQ multiplex PCR, while TCRdb's copy carries only in-frame clones and drops some. Among approximately 170,000 clones listed, 80% to 85% were seen once. Sequencing input: peripheral blood. The receptors shown here come from a woman in her sixties or seventies with COVID-19, enrolled during active disease.

V and J are TRBV10-2 and TRBJ1-1; tentative D call: TRBD1 (6 bases). The CDR3 loop spans 16 amino acids. Trimming shortened V by 3 bases and J by 1 base, and 15 bases separated the two germline ends. The germline CDR1 and CDR2 sequences are WSHSY and SAAADI. The CDR3 region is CASSEMIGQQNTEAFF. CDR3 DNA: TGCGCCAGCAGTGAAATGATAGGACAGCAGAACACTGAAGCTTTCTTT.

DNA for the CDR3: TGTGCCAGCAGCCATAACCCCGGGGCCTACGAGCAGTACTTC. This codes for CASSHNPGAYEQYF. The chain joins TRBV3-1 (or the pseudogene TRBV3-2) to TRBJ2-7, with D possibly matching TRBD2 (5 bases). V lost 3 bases, J lost 2 bases, and 11 bases lay in between. This CDR3 is built from 14 residues. Germline V gives CDR1 LGHDT, CDR2 YNNKEL (reference sequence).

The gene calls are TRBV7-8 and TRBJ1-6, with a tentative D call TRBD1 (6 bases). Germline values: CDR1 SGHVS, CDR2 FQNEAQ. The CDR3 has 15 residues. The V end lost 3 bases, the J end lost 7 bases, and 13 bases lay between the germline ends. This CDR3 is CASSLTGFENSPLHF. The DNA for the CDR3 is TGTGCCAGCAGCTTGACAGGCTTCGAGAATTCACCCCTCCACTTT.

As regards this clone: A junction end diverges from the germline sequence, so it may reflect a read error. The rearrangement uses TRBV18 and TRBJ1-5; no reliable D call. Germline CDR1 KGHSH, CDR2 LQKENI. This CDR3 is built from 14 residues. The CDR3 sequence is CASSSAGSYQPQHF. CDR3 nucleotide sequence: TGTGCCAGCTCGAGCGCGGGTAGCTATCAGCCCCAGCATTTT. Filled out from reference TRBV18 and TRBJ1-5, the complete variable domain reads NAGVMQNPRHLVRRRGQEARLRCSPMKGHSHVYWYRQLPEEGLKFMVYLQKENIIDESGMPKERFSAEFPKEGPSILRIQQVVRGDSAAYFCASSSAGSYQPQHFGDGTRLSIL.

The chain carries TRBV2 and TRBJ2-7; 7 nucleotides agree with TRBD2. This CDR3 is built from 12 residues. The ends lost 5 bases at V and 6 bases at J; junction bases unmatched: 4. The germline V gene has CDR1 SNHLY and CDR2 FYNNEI. The CDR3 coding sequence is TGTGCCAGCAGTTTCGGGACTACCGAGCAGTACTTC. Protein sequence: CASSFGTTEQYF.

This chain joins TRBV10-3 and TRBJ2-7; a possible D gene is TRBD2 (6 bases). The CDR3 length is 13 residues. Germline lookup yields CDR1 ENHRY and CDR2 SYGVKD. Trimming took off 0 bases at V and 7 bases at J, with 10 bases between the two ends. DNA for the CDR3: TGTGCCATCAGTGAGTCGGCGGGATGGGAGCAGTACTTC. Translation: CAISESAGWEQYF.

This chain links TRBV19 with TRBJ1-5, with TRBD1 as a possible D gene (5 bases). The CDR3 has 15 residues. Germline V lookup: CDR1 LNHDA, CDR2 SQIVND (reference sequence). V dropped 5 bases and J dropped 5 bases, with 16 bases sitting between them. The CDR3 spells CASSLSNRPDQPQHF. CDR3 bases: TGTGCCAGTAGTCTAAGTAACAGGCCCGATCAGCCCCAGCATTTT.

The genes are TRBV9 and TRBJ2-5, with 15 positions matching TRBD2. CDR1 SGDLS and CDR2 YYNGEE come from the germline V gene. CDR3 size: 17 residues. V gave up 1 base and J gave up 5 bases; unmatched junction bases: 6. CDR3 loop: CASSVQPGLAGGETQYF. For the CDR3, the DNA is TGTGCCAGCAGCGTACAACCGGGACTAGCGGGAGGTGAGACCCAGTACTTC.

The rearrangement joins TRBV20-1 to TRBJ2-1; no reliable D call. The CDR3 contains 11 residues. The germline V gene encodes CDR1 DFQATT and CDR2 SNEGSKA (reference sequence). The CDR3 coding sequence is TGCAGCGCAGAACGCCCCAATGAGCAGTTCTTC. Protein product: CSAERPNEQFF.

The V gene is TRBV4-3, the J gene TRBJ2-5; unclear D gene. V shed 1 base and J shed 5 bases, with 8 bases lying between them. Germline-derived CDR1 and CDR2 are LGHNA and YSLEER. The CDR3 is 13 amino acids. The CDR3 region is CASSQGQWETQYF. CDR3 in DNA: TGCGCCAGCAGCCAAGGGCAGTGGGAGACCCAGTACTTC.

CDR3 bases: TGTGCCAGCAGTTACTCGACTAGCGGGAGCACAGATACGCAGTATTTT. Protein product: CASSYSTSGSTDTQYF. The chain carries TRBV6-5 and TRBJ2-3, with 10 bases matching TRBD2. The germline gives CDR1 MNHEY, CDR2 SVGAGI. The CDR3 covers 16 residues. The trim removed 0 bases at V and 0 bases at J, leaving 0 bases unmatched.

This clone has just a few counts. V gene TRBV6-5 combines with J gene TRBJ1-1, with D possibly matching TRBD1 (5 bases). Germline lookup yields CDR1 MNHEY and CDR2 SVGAGI. Deletions cut 5 bases from V and 0 bases from J, with 10 bases between. The CDR3 contains 14 residues. CDR3 coding DNA: TGTGCCAGCAGTACCAGACAGATGAACACTGAAGCTTTCTTT. It specifies CASSTRQMNTEAFF.

V is TRBV6-5 and J is TRBJ2-5; D is ambiguous. The V end was cut by 6 bases, the J end by 3 bases, with 11 bases between. CDR1 is MNHEY and CDR2 is SVGAGI in the germline V gene. This CDR3 comprises 13 residues. The CDR3: CASSTFGEETQYF. In nucleotides, the CDR3 is TGTGCCAGCAGCACCTTCGGAGAAGAGACCCAGTACTTC.

This chain uses TRBV30 with TRBJ1-1; D not certain. V was trimmed by 2 bases and J by 1 base, leaving 8 bases between them. This CDR3 has 13 residues. Looked up from germline, CDR1 is GTSNPN and CDR2 is SVGIG (reference sequence). The CDR3 DNA reads as TGTGCCTGGAGTACACACCCGAACACTGAAGCTTTCTTT. This translates into CAWSTHPNTEAFF.

The J gene is TRBJ2-1, the V gene TRBV20-1, with D unresolved. Germline CDR1 reads DFQATT; CDR2 reads SNEGSKA (reference sequence). The germline V and J ends were trimmed by 4 bases and 5 bases, with 3 bases remaining between them. This CDR3 is 10 amino acids long. CDR3 sequence: CSAIDNEQFF. CDR3 DNA sequence: TGCAGTGCTATAGACAATGAGCAGTTCTTC.

The chain links TRBV27 to TRBJ2-7; TRBD1 aligns across 7 bases. Germline CDR1 is MNHEY and CDR2 is SMNVEV (reference sequence). The CDR3 loop spans 15 amino acids. Germline trimming cut 6 bases from V and 0 bases from J; bases unmatched to any gene: 8. CDR3 sequence (DNA): TGTGCCAGCAGACTGACCGGGACAGTCTCCTACGAGCAGTACTTC. It translates to CASRLTGTVSYEQYF.

On this clone itself: Sequence at one end of the junction differs from germline and may be a read error. The chain joins TRBV4-3 to TRBJ2-3; possibly TRBD1 for D (5 bases). The CDR3 consists of 16 residues. Per germline, CDR1 LGHNA and CDR2 YSLEER. The CDR3 coding sequence is TGCGCCAGCAGCCAAGAGGGGCCGACCAGCAGAGATACGCAGTATTTT. This codes for CASSQEGPTSRDTQYF.

This clone was counted once. The V call is TRBV7-2, the J call TRBJ2-4, with D tentatively TRBD1 (5 bases). Germline V gene sequence: CDR1 SGHTA, CDR2 FQGNSA. Trimming pared 5 bases from V and 8 bases from J, leaving 16 bases between. The CDR3 runs to 14 residues. The CDR3 region has the DNA TGTGCCAGCAGCCCAAGACCCAAAGGGGACATTCAGTACTTC. Protein sequence: CASSPRPKGDIQYF.

V usage is TRBV7-2 and J usage is TRBJ2-5; 11 positions match TRBD2. Germline CDR1 and CDR2: SGHTA and FQGNSA. The length of the CDR3 is 14 residues. The V segment lost 6 bases and the J segment 5 bases; nucleotides outside the gene matches: 5. The CDR3 DNA follows: TGTGCCAGCAGACTAGCGGGAGCGAGTGAGACCCAGTACTTC. Translated: CASRLAGASETQYF.

The rearrangement uses TRBV19 and TRBJ2-1, with D possibly matching TRBD2 (5 bases). The germline CDR1 and CDR2 sequences are LNHDA and SQIVND (reference sequence). CDR3 size: 15 residues. Trimming took 5 bases from V and 8 from J, leaving 19 bases between them. The CDR3 coding sequence is TGTGCCAGTAGTTGCGGGCTGAACTGTGTATATGAGCAGTTCTTC. It translates to CASSCGLNCVYEQFF.

The V call is TRBV2, the J call TRBJ1-5; no reliable D call. There are 12 residues in the CDR3. CDR1 SNHLY and CDR2 FYNNEI come from the germline V gene. V was shortened by 5 bases and J by 0 bases, with 2 bases between the two germline ends. CDR3 residues: CASSYSNQPQHF. The CDR3 region has the DNA TGTGCCAGCAGTTATAGCAATCAGCCCCAGCATTTT.

The CDR3 nucleotides read TGTGCCACCAGTGATCCGAAGGAGGTGGGGACCCAGTACTTC. Its translation: CATSDPKEVGTQYF. V gene TRBV24-1 combines with J gene TRBJ2-5; tentatively, D is TRBD2 (5 bases). The CDR3 covers 14 residues. Germline V gene data show CDR1 as KGHDR and CDR2 as SFDVKD. Trimming stripped 3 bases from V and 7 bases from J, with 14 bases between.

J is TRBJ1-4 and V is TRBV9, with D unclear. Trimming stripped 1 base from V and 2 bases from J, with 21 bases between. Germline assignment: CDR1 SGDLS and CDR2 YYNGEE. The CDR3 covers 19 residues. For the CDR3, the DNA is TGTGCCAGCAGCGTAACTTCCGGGGTTTCTCAGTCCACTAATGAAAAACTGTTTTTT. The encoded protein is CASSVTSGVSQSTNEKLFF. Combining the CDR3 with reference TRBV9 and TRBJ1-4 gives the whole variable domain DSGVTQTPKHLITATGQRVTLRCSPRSGDLSVYWYQQSLDQGLQFLIQYYNGEERAKGNILERFSAQQFPDLHSELNLSSLELGDSALYFCASSVTSGVSQSTNEKLFFGSGTQLSVL.

This chain uses TRBV6-2 or TRBV6-3 with TRBJ2-7; 8 bases agree with TRBD1. This CDR3 has 14 amino acids. The germline CDR1 and CDR2 sequences are MNHEY and SVGEGT. J gave up 6 bases and V 2 bases, and 6 bases lay outside the gene matches. As DNA, the CDR3 is TGTGCCAGCAGTTACAATTACGACAGGGGCGAGCAGTACTTC. Amino acid sequence: CASSYNYDRGEQYF.

V is TRBV9 and J is TRBJ1-6, with D unclear. The CDR3 length is 13 residues. V lost 3 bases and J lost 7, with 8 bases in between. The germline V gene has CDR1 SGDLS and CDR2 YYNGEE. In DNA form, the CDR3 reads TGTGCCAGCAGCGCCCTAATAAATTCACCCCTCCACTTT. Its translation: CASSALINSPLHF.

This clone was counted between two and nine times. The chain links TRBV5-8 to TRBJ1-1; TRBD1 is a possible D gene (6 bases). In germline, CDR1 is SGHTS, CDR2 YDEGEE. CDR3 length equals 15 residues. V was pared by 0 bases and J by 5 bases, with 14 bases between. In nucleotides, the CDR3 is TGTGCCAGCAGCTTGGTTTTTACAGGGAAGACTGAAGCTTTCTTT. Its translation is CASSLVFTGKTEAFF.

This clone occurred once. The CDR3, as DNA: TGTGCCAGCAGTTCTACGGGACAAAAGGGAAACACCATATATTTT. The encoded protein is CASSSTGQKGNTIYF. The rearrangement links TRBV28 to TRBJ1-3; D may be TRBD1 (6 bases). The ends were cut back, 4 bases at V and 4 bases at J, with 14 bases in the middle. The germline CDR1 and CDR2 sequences are MDHEN and SYDVKM. The CDR3 contains 15 residues.